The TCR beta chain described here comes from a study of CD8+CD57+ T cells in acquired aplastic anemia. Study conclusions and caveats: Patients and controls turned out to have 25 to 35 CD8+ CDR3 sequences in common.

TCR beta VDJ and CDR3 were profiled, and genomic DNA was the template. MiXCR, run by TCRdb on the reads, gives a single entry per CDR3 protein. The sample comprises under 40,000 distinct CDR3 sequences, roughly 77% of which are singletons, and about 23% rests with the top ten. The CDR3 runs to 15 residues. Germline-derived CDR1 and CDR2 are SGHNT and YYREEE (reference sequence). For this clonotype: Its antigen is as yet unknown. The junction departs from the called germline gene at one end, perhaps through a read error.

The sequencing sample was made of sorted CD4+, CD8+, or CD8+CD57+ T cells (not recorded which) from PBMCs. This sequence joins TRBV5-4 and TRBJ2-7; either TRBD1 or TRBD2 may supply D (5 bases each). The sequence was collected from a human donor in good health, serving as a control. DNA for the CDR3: TGTGCCAGCAGCTTGGGCCCCCGGGGCTCCGACGAGCAGTACTTC. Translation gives CASSLGPRGSDEQYF.